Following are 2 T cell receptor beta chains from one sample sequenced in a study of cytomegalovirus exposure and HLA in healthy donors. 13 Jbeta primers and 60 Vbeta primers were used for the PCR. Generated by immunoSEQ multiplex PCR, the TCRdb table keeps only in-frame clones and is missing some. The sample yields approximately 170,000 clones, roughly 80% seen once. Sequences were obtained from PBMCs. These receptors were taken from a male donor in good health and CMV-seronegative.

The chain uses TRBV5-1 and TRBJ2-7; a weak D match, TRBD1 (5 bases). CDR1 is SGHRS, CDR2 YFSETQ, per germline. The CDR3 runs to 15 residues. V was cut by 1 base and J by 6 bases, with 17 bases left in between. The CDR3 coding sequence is TGCGCCAGCAGCTTGAGTTTGGGCAGGGCCGGCGAGCAGTACTTC. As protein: CASSLSLGRAGEQYF.

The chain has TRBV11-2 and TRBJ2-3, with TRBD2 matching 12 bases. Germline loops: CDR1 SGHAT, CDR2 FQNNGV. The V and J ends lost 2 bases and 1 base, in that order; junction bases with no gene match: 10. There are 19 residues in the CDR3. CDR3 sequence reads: CASSLRWLAGGYRTDTQYF. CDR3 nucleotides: TGTGCCAGCAGCTTACGGTGGCTAGCGGGGGGGTATCGCACAGATACGCAGTATTTT. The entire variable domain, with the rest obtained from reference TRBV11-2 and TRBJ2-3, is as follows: EAGVAQSPRYKIIEKRQSVAFWCNPISGHATLYWYQQILGQGPKLLIQFQNNGVVDDSQLPKDRFSAERLKGVDSTLKIQPAKLEDSAVYLCASSLRWLAGGYRTDTQYFGPGTRLTVL.